This T cell receptor (beta chain) emerged from a study of cytomegalovirus exposure and HLA in healthy donors. On this clone: Its antigen remains unknown.

V shed 2 bases and J shed 7 bases, with 15 bases lying between them. The V gene's germline CDR1 is SEHNR and CDR2 FQNEAQ (reference sequence). The CDR3 is 15 residues long. Points from the study as a whole: Overall, approximately 150 TCR beta chains were annotated as cytomegalovirus-associated.

Data came from immunoSEQ multiplex PCR; TCRdb stores just in-frame clones and leaves some out. The sample gives about 110,000 clones, 88% of which show up once; 1.5% to 2% is in the top ten. Sample: PBMCs. The chain couples TRBV7-9 to TRBJ2-1; D is possibly TRBD2 (6 bases). The clonotype was recovered from a woman between 18 and 30 years old in good health and CMV-seropositive. The CDR3 coding sequence is TGTGCCAGCAGCTTAAGATCTGCGGGGAAGAATGAGCAGTTCTTC. Protein sequence: CASSLRSAGKNEQFF.